Following are 6 T cell receptor beta chains from one sample sequenced in a study of T cells in Graves' hyperthyroidism and ophthalmopathy. What was amplified from RNA transcripts were TCR beta CDR3 regions. Carried out on the TCR CDR3, a first-round RT-PCR used the HTBI primer set. TCRdb fed the multiplex PCR reads into MiXCR, producing one record per CDR3 protein. The repertoire holds hundreds of thousands of distinct CDR3 sequences, with roughly 17% as singletons. The specimen was blood. Source of these receptors: a woman between 18 and 30 years old with Graves' ophthalmopathy.

This clonotype has a count of ten or more. The chain carries TRBV6-2 or TRBV6-3 and TRBJ2-7; 11 bases are shared with TRBD1. The CDR3 has 15 amino acids. V lost 6 bases to trimming and J lost 2 bases; unmatched junction nucleotides: 6. The germline V gene has CDR1 MNHEY and CDR2 SVGEGT. CDR3 sequence reads: CASRAGGQGAYEQYF. DNA of the CDR3: TGTGCCAGCAGAGCGGGGGGACAGGGGGCCTACGAGCAGTACTTC.

This clonotype has a count of ten or more. This chain links TRBV9 with TRBJ2-7; D is ambiguous. CDR3 length: 13 residues. Germline loops: CDR1 SGDLS, CDR2 YYNGEE. V lost 0 bases, J lost 6 bases, and 10 bases lay in between. CDR3 DNA sequence: TGTGCCAGCAGCGTAGAGGCTTTCGGCGAGCAGTACTTC. Translated: CASSVEAFGEQYF.

The chain links TRBV20-1 to TRBJ1-2; TRBD1 aligns across 7 bases. The germline V gene has CDR1 DFQATT and CDR2 SNEGSKA (reference sequence). Unmatched junction bases numbered 15, after V lost 3 bases and J lost 2 bases. CDR3 length: 17 residues. CDR3 amino acids: CSASPDRAGRENYGYTF. For the CDR3, the DNA is TGCAGTGCTAGCCCAGACAGGGCGGGAAGGGAGAACTATGGCTACACCTTC.

This clonotype was detected many times. The V gene is TRBV6-2 or TRBV6-3, the J gene TRBJ2-1; 14 bases match TRBD2. The germline V gene has CDR1 MNHEY and CDR2 SVGEGT. V was pared by 5 bases and J by 8 bases, with 5 bases of the junction left unmatched. The length of the CDR3 is 15 residues. The CDR3 DNA is TGTGCCAGCAGTCGACTAGCGGGAGGGTACGATGAGCAGTTCTTC. Translated: CASSRLAGGYDEQFF.

Concerning this clonotype itself: Given a much more abundant clone one base away, this may be a read error. V usage is TRBV12-5 and J usage is TRBJ2-7; 9 nucleotides agree with TRBD1. Germline values: CDR1 LGHNT, CDR2 FRNRAP. This CDR3 spans 15 amino acids. The CDR3 protein is CASGAPGTGFYEQHF. CDR3 sequence (DNA): TGTGCTAGTGGTGCCCCCGGGACAGGGTTCTACGAGCAGCACTTC.

This chain connects TRBV19 to TRBJ1-1; 8 nucleotides agree with TRBD1. This CDR3 contains 13 residues. The V gene end was trimmed by 9 bases and the J gene end by 7 bases; junction bases not matched to a gene: 10. Germline V gene data show CDR1 as LNHDA and CDR2 as SQIVND (reference sequence). As DNA, the CDR3 is TGTGCCAGCTTATCGCAGGGGGCCGGTGAAGCTTTCTTT. Protein: CASLSQGAGEAFF.